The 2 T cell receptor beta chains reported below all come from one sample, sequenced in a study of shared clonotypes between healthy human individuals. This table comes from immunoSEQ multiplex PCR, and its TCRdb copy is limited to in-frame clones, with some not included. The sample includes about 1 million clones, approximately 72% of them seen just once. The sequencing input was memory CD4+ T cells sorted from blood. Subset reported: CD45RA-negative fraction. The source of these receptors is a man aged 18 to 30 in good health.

The CDR3 bases are TGCGCCAGCAGCCAAGTAAGGGCCTCAGATACGCAGTATTTT. This translates into CASSQVRASDTQYF. The gene calls are TRBV4-1 and TRBJ2-3; D remains ambiguous. Trimming removed 1 base at V and 4 bases at J, with 9 bases between. The germline V gene encodes CDR1 MGHRA and CDR2 YSYEKL. CDR3 size: 14 residues.

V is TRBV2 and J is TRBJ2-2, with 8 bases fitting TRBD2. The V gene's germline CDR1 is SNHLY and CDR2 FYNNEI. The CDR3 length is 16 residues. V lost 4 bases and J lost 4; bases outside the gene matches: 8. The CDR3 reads CASSGGSGIFTGELFF. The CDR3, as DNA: TGTGCCAGCAGTGGCGGTAGCGGGATTTTCACCGGGGAGCTGTTTTTT.